This T cell receptor (beta chain) was sequenced in a study of T cells in Graves' hyperthyroidism and ophthalmopathy. Diagnosis of hyperthyroidism was new in patients aged 18 to 65, and its duration was under 2 months. Uncontrolled infection, other autoimmune disease, pregnancy or lactation disqualified patients from enrolment. PBMCs were obtained from 9 to 10 ml fresh peripheral blood. This clonotype has ten or more counts. Its cognate antigen is unknown. Trimming pared 3 bases from V and 0 bases from J, leaving 9 bases between. This CDR3 spans 16 amino acids. There were TCR beta CDR3 regions amplified from RNA transcripts. TCR CDR3 regions were first amplified by RT-PCR with HTBI primers. From the multiplex PCR reads, TCRdb called clonotypes with MiXCR, one entry per CDR3 protein. The data contain under 450,000 distinct CDR3 sequences, roughly 13% of them singletons. Study-level findings and limits: Model-based prediction identified ophthalmopathy a median about 6 months prior to its onset.

The specimen was blood. This chain uses TRBV12-3 or TRBV12-4 with TRBJ1-6; D is unclear. This TCR came from a man under 40 with Graves' hyperthyroidism that later progressed to Graves' ophthalmopathy. The CDR3 loop reads CASSFLMSSYNSPLHF. CDR3 DNA: TGTGCCAGCAGTTTTCTAATGAGCTCCTATAATTCACCCCTCCACTTT.